This T cell receptor beta chain came from a study of cytotoxic CD8 clonotypes in ibrutinib-treated CLL. Study-level results: Clonality increased with ibrutinib response but returned toward baseline at progression. The public clonotypes identified were infrequent and showed contraction or stability on treatment.

The protocol was immunoSEQ multiplex PCR, while the TCRdb copy is restricted to in-frame clones and leaves out a portion. The repertoire holds approximately 97,000 clones, with 77% as singletons. Remarks on this clone: No antigen is known for it.

This CDR3 has 16 amino acids. The J segment lost 2 bases and the V segment lost 6 bases, leaving 9 bases of the junction unmatched. Germline V gene lookup returns CDR1 MNHEY and CDR2 SMNVEV (reference sequence). This sequence originates from a human donor with chronic lymphocytic leukemia. The specimen was PBMCs, collected after 24 months of ibrutinib treatment. The chain is built from TRBV27 and TRBJ1-5, with 8 bases that match TRBD1. Written as DNA, the CDR3 is TGTGCCAGCAGCTTAACCGACAGGGGCCGCAATCAGCCCCAGCATTTT. As protein: CASSLTDRGRNQPQHF.